A selection of T cell receptor beta chains follows, all from one sample in a study of regulatory T cells in long-lasting Graves disease. TCRdb reprocessed the multiplex PCR reads via MiXCR and lists one record per CDR3 protein. This table has approximately 230,000 distinct CDR3 sequences, 15% to 20% appearing once. The sample consisted of peripheral blood mononuclear cells (PBMCs), taken at new diagnosis, from a patient treated with antithyroid drugs. These receptors all stem from a female donor with Graves disease. Each CDR3 is given with its conserved first and last residue. Fields, in order: V gene, J gene, CDR3 protein.

v_call: TRBV10-3; j_call: TRBJ2-2; cdr3_aa: CAISGTAGVSGELFF
v_call: TRBV27; j_call: TRBJ2-3; cdr3_aa: CASSIRATIPDTQYF
v_call: TRBV14; j_call: TRBJ1-1; cdr3_aa: CASSQVRGYTEAFF
v_call: TRBV7-9; j_call: TRBJ2-1; cdr3_aa: CASSLEGGLYYNEQFF
v_call: TRBV12-3/TRBV12-4; j_call: TRBJ2-2; cdr3_aa: CASMPGFNTGELFF
v_call: TRBV27; j_call: TRBJ2-1; cdr3_aa: CASSQTQGQAGGNEQFF
v_call: TRBV6-2/TRBV6-3; j_call: TRBJ2-7; cdr3_aa: CASRSGQGGSYEQYF
v_call: TRBV10-2; j_call: TRBJ2-7; cdr3_aa: CASSEVPYEQYF
v_call: TRBV6-5; j_call: TRBJ1-2; cdr3_aa: CASSYQDRGGGGYTF
v_call: TRBV29-1; j_call: TRBJ2-2; cdr3_aa: CSVDPASGELFF
v_call: TRBV14; j_call: TRBJ2-5; cdr3_aa: CASSPTGETQYF
v_call: TRBV9; j_call: .; cdr3_aa: CASSSAREWETQYF
v_call: TRBV11-2; j_call: TRBJ2-1; cdr3_aa: CASSLWASDEQFF
v_call: TRBV5-1; j_call: TRBJ1-1; cdr3_aa: CASSLTGTGDTEAFF
v_call: TRBV10-2; j_call: TRBJ2-7; cdr3_aa: CASRLAGVPAYEQYF
v_call: TRBV12-3/TRBV12-4; j_call: TRBJ1-1; cdr3_aa: CASSPTGGRTEAFF
v_call: TRBV27; j_call: TRBJ2-6; cdr3_aa: CASSLGRSSGANVLTF
v_call: TRBV6-2/TRBV6-3; j_call: TRBJ2-1; cdr3_aa: CASSPTELRYNEQFF
v_call: TRBV6-1; j_call: TRBJ2-2; cdr3_aa: CASSEVGKDTGELFF
v_call: TRBV20-1; j_call: TRBJ1-1; cdr3_aa: CSAALRNTEAFF
v_call: TRBV7-3; j_call: TRBJ1-1; cdr3_aa: CASSPGTGTEAFF
v_call: TRBV3-1; j_call: TRBJ2-5; cdr3_aa: CASTSRGVETQYF
v_call: TRBV20-1; j_call: TRBJ1-2; cdr3_aa: CSAYTGVLGYTF
v_call: TRBV6-1; j_call: TRBJ2-1; cdr3_aa: CASQRLAGELNEQFF
v_call: TRBV11-1; j_call: TRBJ2-7; cdr3_aa: CASSRQGLSREQYF
v_call: TRBV28; j_call: TRBJ2-2; cdr3_aa: CASSRLAGETGELFF
v_call: TRBV6-2/TRBV6-3; j_call: TRBJ2-2; cdr3_aa: CASSYTGLFTGELFF
v_call: TRBV7-3; j_call: TRBJ1-2; cdr3_aa: CASSRDGLYGYTF
v_call: TRBV6-1; j_call: TRBJ2-1; cdr3_aa: CASSEETSGRPIF
v_call: TRBV19; j_call: TRBJ1-6; cdr3_aa: CASRYRINSPLHF
v_call: TRBV7-3; j_call: TRBJ2-1; cdr3_aa: CASSLNSGSYNEQFF
v_call: TRBV10-1; j_call: TRBJ2-5; cdr3_aa: CASSDLRTGLEETQYF
v_call: TRBV2; j_call: TRBJ2-7; cdr3_aa: CASSRTGGLNEQYF
v_call: TRBV19; j_call: TRBJ1-1; cdr3_aa: CASSIGTGVNTEAFF
v_call: TRBV7-3; j_call: TRBJ1-1; cdr3_aa: CTSSLTGGGGTEAFF
v_call: TRBV14; j_call: TRBJ2-5; cdr3_aa: CASSQAEAGRQGQETQYF
v_call: TRBV6-1; j_call: TRBJ2-3; cdr3_aa: CASLTRGGRITDTQYF
v_call: TRBV11-1; j_call: TRBJ2-2; cdr3_aa: CASSLLATGELFF
v_call: TRBV11-3; j_call: TRBJ2-2; cdr3_aa: CASSFETRKGELFF
v_call: TRBV4-2; j_call: TRBJ2-1; cdr3_aa: CASSRSPPSSYNEQFF
v_call: TRBV7-2; j_call: TRBJ1-5; cdr3_aa: CASSDRVGQPQHF
v_call: TRBV19; j_call: TRBJ1-2; cdr3_aa: CASTSLGEGAVLYGYTF